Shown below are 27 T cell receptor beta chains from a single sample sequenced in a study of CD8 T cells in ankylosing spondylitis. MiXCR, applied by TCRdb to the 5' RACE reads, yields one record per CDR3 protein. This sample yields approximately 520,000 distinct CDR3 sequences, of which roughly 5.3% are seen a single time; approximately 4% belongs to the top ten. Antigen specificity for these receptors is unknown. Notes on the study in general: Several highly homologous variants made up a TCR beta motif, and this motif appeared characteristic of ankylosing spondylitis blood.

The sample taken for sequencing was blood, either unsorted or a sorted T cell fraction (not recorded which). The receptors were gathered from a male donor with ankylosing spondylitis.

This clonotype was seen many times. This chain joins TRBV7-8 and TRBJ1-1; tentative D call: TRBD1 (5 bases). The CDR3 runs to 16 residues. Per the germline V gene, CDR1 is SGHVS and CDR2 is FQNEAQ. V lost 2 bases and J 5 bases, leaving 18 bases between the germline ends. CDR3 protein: CASSLRKDGGGTEAFF. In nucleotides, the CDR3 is TGTGCCAGCAGCTTAAGGAAGGACGGGGGAGGTACTGAAGCTTTCTTT.

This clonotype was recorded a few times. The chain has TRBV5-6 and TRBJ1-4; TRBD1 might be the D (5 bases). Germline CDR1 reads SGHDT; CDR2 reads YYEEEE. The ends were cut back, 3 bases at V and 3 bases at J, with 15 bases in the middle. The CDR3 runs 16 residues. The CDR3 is CASSSGLGTANEKLFF. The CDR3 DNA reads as TGTGCCAGCAGCTCTGGACTAGGGACGGCTAATGAAAAACTGTTTTTT.

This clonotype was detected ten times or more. CDR3 DNA: TGTGCCAGCAGTTACTCGAGGGACAAAGGCACCTTC. Translated, it gives CASSYSRDKGTF. This chain uses TRBV6-2 or TRBV6-3 with TRBJ1-2; possible D gene TRBD1, 6 bases. Germline CDR1 MNHEY, CDR2 SVGEGT. The CDR3 is 12 residues long. Trimming took 0 bases from V and 13 from J, leaving 12 bases between them.

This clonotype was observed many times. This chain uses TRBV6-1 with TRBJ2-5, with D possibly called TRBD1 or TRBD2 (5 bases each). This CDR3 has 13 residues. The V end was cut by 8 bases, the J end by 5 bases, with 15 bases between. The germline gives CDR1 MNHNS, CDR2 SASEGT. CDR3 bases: TGTGCCAGCGCTCAGGGACCCAAGGAGACCCAGTACTTC. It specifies CASAQGPKETQYF.

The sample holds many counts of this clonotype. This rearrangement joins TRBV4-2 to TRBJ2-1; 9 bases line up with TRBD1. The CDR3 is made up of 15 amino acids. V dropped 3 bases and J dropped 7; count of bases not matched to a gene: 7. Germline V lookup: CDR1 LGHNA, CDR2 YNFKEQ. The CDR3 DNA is TGTGCCAGCAGCCAGGAGGACAGGGGTGGGAATGAGCAGTTCTTC. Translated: CASSQEDRGGNEQFF.

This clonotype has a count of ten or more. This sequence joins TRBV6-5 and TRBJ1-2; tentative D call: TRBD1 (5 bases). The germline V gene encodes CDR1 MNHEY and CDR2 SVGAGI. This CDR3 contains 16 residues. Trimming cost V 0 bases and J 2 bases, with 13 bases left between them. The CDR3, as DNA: TGTGCCAGCAGTTACTCACAAGGGGAGGTAAACTATGGCTACACCTTC. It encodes CASSYSQGEVNYGYTF.

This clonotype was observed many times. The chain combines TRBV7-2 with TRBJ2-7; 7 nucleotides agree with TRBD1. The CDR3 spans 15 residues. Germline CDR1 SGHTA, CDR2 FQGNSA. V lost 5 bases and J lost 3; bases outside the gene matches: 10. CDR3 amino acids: CASSIGTASNYEQYF. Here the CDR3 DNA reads TGTGCCAGCAGCATAGGGACAGCTAGCAACTACGAGCAGTACTTC.

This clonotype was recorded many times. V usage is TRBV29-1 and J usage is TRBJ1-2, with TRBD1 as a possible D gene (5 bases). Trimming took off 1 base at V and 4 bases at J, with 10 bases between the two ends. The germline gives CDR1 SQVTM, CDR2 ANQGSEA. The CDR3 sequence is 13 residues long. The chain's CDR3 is CSVEASRAYGYTF. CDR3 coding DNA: TGCAGCGTTGAAGCTTCCAGGGCCTATGGCTACACCTTC.

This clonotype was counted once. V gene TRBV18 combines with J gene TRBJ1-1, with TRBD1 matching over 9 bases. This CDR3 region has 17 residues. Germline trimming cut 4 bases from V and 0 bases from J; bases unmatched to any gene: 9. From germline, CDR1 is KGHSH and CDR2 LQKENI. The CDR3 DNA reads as TGTGCCAGCTCACTCTTCGACAGGGGGAACATGAACACTGAAGCTTTCTTT. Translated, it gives CASSLFDRGNMNTEAFF.

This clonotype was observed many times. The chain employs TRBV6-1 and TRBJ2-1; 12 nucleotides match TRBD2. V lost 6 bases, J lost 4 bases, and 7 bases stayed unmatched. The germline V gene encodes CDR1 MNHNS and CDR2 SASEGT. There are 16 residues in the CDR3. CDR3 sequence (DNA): TGTGCCAGCAGCCGACTAGCGGGAGAGAGGTACAATGAGCAGTTCTTC. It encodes CASSRLAGERYNEQFF.

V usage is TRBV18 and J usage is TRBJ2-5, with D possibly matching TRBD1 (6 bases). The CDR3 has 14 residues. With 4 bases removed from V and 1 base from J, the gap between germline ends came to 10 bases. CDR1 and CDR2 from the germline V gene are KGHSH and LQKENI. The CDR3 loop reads CASSLDRRQETQYF. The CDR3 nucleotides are TGTGCCAGCTCACTCGACAGGCGCCAAGAGACCCAGTACTTC.

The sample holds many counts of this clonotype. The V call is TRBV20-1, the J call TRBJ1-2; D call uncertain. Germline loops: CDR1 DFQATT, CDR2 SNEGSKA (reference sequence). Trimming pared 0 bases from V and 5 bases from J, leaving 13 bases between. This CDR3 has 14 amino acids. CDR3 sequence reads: CSARDSRVGYGYTF. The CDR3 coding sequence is TGCAGTGCTAGAGATAGTCGGGTTGGGTATGGCTACACCTTC.

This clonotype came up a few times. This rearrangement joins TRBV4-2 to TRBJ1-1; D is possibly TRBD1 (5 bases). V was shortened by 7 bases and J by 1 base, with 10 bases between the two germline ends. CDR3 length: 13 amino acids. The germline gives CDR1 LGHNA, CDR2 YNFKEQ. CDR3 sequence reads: CASKKRGNTEAFF. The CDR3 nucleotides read TGTGCCAGCAAGAAAAGGGGGAACACTGAAGCTTTCTTT.

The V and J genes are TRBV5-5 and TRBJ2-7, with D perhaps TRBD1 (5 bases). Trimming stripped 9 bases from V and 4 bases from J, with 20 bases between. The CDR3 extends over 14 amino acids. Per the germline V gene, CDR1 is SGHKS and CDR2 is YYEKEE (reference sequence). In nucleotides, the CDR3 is TGTGCCATGAGCCCAGGGCAGGGCAGGTACGAGCAGTACTTC. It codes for CAMSPGQGRYEQYF.

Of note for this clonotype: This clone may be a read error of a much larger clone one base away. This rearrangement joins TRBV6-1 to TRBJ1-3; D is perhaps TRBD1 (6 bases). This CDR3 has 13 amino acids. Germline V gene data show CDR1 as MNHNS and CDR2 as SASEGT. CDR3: CTSNAGAGNTIYF. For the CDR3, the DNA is TGTACCAGCAATGCAGGGGCGGGAAACACCATATATTTT.

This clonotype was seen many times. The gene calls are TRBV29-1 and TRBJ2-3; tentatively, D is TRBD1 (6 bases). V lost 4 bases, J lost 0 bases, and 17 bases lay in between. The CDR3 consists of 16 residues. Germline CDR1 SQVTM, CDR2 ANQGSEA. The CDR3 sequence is CSVGPNRAVSTDTQYF. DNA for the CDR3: TGCAGCGTTGGTCCTAACAGGGCCGTGAGCACAGATACGCAGTATTTT.

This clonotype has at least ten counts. The CDR3: CASSSFRRQSACYGYTF. The CDR3 nucleotides read TGTGCCAGCAGTTCTTTCCGCAGGCAATCCGCTTGTTATGGCTACACCTTC. The rearrangement joins TRBV7-3 to TRBJ1-2; no clear D gene. The CDR3 length is 17 residues. Trimming removed 6 bases at V and 5 bases at J, with 25 bases between. The germline CDR1 and CDR2 sequences are SGHTA and FQGTGA.

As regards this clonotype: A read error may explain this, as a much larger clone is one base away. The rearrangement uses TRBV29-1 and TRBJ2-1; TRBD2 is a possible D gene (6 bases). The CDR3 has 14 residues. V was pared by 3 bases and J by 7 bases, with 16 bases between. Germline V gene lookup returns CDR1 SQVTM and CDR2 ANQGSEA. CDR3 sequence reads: CSVDLAAVANEQFF. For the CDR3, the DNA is TGCAGCGTTGACTTAGCGGCTGTAGCGAATGAGCAGTTCTTC.

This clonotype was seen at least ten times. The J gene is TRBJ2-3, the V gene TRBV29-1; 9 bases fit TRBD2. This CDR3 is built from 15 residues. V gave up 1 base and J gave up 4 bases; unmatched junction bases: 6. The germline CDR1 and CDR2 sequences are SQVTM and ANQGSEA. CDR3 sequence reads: CSVEGISGSSDTQYF. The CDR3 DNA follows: TGCAGCGTTGAAGGGATTAGCGGGAGCTCAGATACGCAGTATTTT.

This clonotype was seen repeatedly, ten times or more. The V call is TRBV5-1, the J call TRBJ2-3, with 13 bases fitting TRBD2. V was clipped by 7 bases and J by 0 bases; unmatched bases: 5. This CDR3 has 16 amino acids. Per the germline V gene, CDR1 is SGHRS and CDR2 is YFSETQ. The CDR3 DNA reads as TGCGCCAGCGGGGGACTAGCGGGACCAAGCACAGATACGCAGTATTTT. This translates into CASGGLAGPSTDTQYF.

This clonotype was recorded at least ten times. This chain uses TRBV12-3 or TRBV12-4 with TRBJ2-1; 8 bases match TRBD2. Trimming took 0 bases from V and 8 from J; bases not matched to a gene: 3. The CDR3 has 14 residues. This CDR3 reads CASSLATTSDEQFF. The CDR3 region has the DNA TGTGCCAGCAGTTTAGCGACGACTAGCGATGAGCAGTTCTTC.

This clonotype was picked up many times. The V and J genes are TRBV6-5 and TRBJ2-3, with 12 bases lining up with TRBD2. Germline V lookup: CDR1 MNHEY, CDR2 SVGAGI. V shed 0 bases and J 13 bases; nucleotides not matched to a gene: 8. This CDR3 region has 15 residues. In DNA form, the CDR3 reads TGTGCCAGCAGTTACTCGTCGGGACTAGCGGGTAGGGAGTATTTT. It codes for CASSYSSGLAGREYF.

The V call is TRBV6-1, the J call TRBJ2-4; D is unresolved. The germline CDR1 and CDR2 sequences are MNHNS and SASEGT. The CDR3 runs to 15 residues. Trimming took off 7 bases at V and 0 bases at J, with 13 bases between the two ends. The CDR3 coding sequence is TGTGCCAGCAAGGGTACAGTTCTAGCCAAAAACATTCAGTACTTC. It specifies CASKGTVLAKNIQYF.

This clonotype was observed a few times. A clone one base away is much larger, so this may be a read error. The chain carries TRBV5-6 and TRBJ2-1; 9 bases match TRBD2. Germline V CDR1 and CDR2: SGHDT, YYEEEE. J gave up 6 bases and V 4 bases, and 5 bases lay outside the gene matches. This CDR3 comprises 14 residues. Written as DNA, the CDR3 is TGTGCCAGCAGCCCGGGGACTAGCAGCAATGAGCAGTTCTTC. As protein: CASSPGTSSNEQFF.

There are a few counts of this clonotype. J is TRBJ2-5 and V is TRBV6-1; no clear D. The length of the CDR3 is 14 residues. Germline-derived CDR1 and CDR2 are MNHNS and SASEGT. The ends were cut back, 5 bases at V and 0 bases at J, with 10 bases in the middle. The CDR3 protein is CASSREGYQETQYF. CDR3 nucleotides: TGTGCCAGCAGTCGAGAAGGGTACCAAGAGACCCAGTACTTC.

The CDR3 coding sequence is TGCAGCGTTGAAGTCTTGACCTACGAGCAGTACTTC. Its protein product is CSVEVLTYEQYF. The chain joins TRBV29-1 to TRBJ2-7; D not resolved. The CDR3 covers 12 residues. V dropped 1 base and J dropped 2 bases, with 6 bases sitting between them. The germline V gene encodes CDR1 SQVTM and CDR2 ANQGSEA.

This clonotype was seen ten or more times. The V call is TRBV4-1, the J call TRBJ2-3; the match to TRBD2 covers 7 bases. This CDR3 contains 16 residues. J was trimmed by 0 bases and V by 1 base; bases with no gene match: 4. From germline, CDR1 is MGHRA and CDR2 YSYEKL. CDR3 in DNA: TGCGCCAGCAGCCAAGGAAGACTAGCCAGCACAGATACGCAGTATTTT. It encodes CASSQGRLASTDTQYF.